The clone carrying this TCR beta chain was seen a handful of times. This entry comes from a study of T-cell reconstitution after alpha-beta-depleted transplantation in children. Trimming removed 7 bases from V and 0 bases from J, with 12 bases in between. The germline V gene has CDR1 SGDLS and CDR2 YYNGEE. CDR3 size: 14 residues. Researchers prepared the TCRbeta library using unique molecular identifiers, the study reports. One entry per CDR3 protein, called by TCRdb with MiXCR from the PCR reads. Of approximately 230,000 distinct CDR3 sequences in the sample, roughly a quarter were seen once. The sequencing used PBMCs, mostly from graft donor cells, collected 360 days after TCRalphabeta/CD19-depleted stem cell transplant. V usage is TRBV9 and J usage is TRBJ2-3; D unclear. The source of this sequence is a female patient between 2 and 10 years old who had a stem cell transplant for congenital amegakaryocytic thrombocytopenia, so the T cells may come from the graft donor. The CDR3 loop reads CASSAEHSTDTQYF. The DNA of the CDR3 is TGTGCCAGCTCTGCGGAACATAGCACAGATACGCAGTATTTT.